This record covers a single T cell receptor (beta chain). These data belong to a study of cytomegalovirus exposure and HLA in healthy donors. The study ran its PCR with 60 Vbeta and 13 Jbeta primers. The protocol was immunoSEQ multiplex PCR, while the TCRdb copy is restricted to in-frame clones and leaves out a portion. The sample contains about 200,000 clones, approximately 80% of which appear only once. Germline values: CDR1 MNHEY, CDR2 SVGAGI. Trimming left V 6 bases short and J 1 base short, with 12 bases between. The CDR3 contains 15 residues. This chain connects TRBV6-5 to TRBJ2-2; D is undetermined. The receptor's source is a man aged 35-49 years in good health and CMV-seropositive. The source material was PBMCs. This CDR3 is CASSHNGRNTGELFF. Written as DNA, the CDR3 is TGTGCCAGCAGCCACAATGGCAGGAACACCGGGGAGCTGTTTTTT.